The 10 T cell receptor beta chains below were found in one sample sequenced in a study of beta chain features in type 1 diabetes. The authors reverse transcribed all of the isolated RNA, so sequencing captured expressed TCRB transcripts. Only in-frame clones appear in the TCRdb table, and some are missing; sequencing was by immunoSEQ multiplex PCR. The table lists 200,000 to 250,000 clones, about 9.3% of them singletons, with 0.03% to 0.04% in the top ten. The sequenced material came from naive CD4+ T cells from blood. Receptors originate from a woman aged 18 to 35 in good health.

There are a few counts of this clone. This chain joins TRBV19 and TRBJ2-5; 10 bases map to TRBD1. The germline CDR1 and CDR2 sequences are LNHDA and SQIVND (reference sequence). This CDR3 is built from 14 residues. V lost 8 bases and J lost 4; bases outside the gene matches: 7. The DNA for the CDR3 is TGTGCCAGTGGTCCGGGACAGGGGTTAGAGACCCAGTACTTC. Translated, it gives CASGPGQGLETQYF.

This sequence joins TRBV9 and TRBJ2-3; 8 positions match TRBD1. The V and J ends lost 2 bases and 0 bases, in that order; junction bases with no gene match: 14. Germline CDR1 is SGDLS and CDR2 is YYNGEE. The CDR3 consists of 19 residues. DNA of the CDR3: TGTGCCAGCAGCGTCGCTTTCGGGACAGGTAGTTTTAGCACAGATACGCAGTATTTT. Protein sequence: CASSVAFGTGSFSTDTQYF.

V usage is TRBV19 and J usage is TRBJ1-2, with no clear D. V lost 3 bases and J 2 bases, leaving 10 bases between the germline ends. The CDR3 runs to 14 residues. Germline values: CDR1 LNHDA, CDR2 SQIVND (reference sequence). Here the CDR3 reads CASSMLRENYGYTF. The CDR3 DNA reads TGTGCCAGTAGTATGTTACGGGAAAACTATGGCTACACCTTC.

This chain links TRBV30 with TRBJ2-1; TRBD2 matches 15 bases. CDR1 is GTSNPN, CDR2 SVGIG, per germline (reference sequence). V gave up 1 base and J gave up 8 bases; unmatched junction bases: 18. The CDR3 is 20 residues long. The CDR3 DNA follows: TGTGCCTGGAGTGCCCGGCGGACTAGCGGGGGGGCCTCCGCTCCCGATGAGCAGTTCTTC. It is translated as CAWSARRTSGGASAPDEQFF.

This clone was seen only a few times. The chain combines TRBV30 with TRBJ1-2; TRBD1 matches at 10 bases. V trimming: 3 bases; J trimming: 4 bases; junction bases outside the gene matches: 8. The germline CDR1 and CDR2 sequences are GTSNPN and SVGIG (reference sequence). The CDR3 has 15 residues. This CDR3 reads CAWRPGRQGAYGYTF. The CDR3 nucleotides are TGTGCCTGGAGACCTGGGAGACAGGGGGCCTATGGCTACACCTTC.

This chain uses TRBV6-1 with TRBJ2-7; D not certain. Germline CDR1 is MNHNS and CDR2 is SASEGT. V was trimmed by 7 bases and J by 4 bases, leaving 14 bases between them. The CDR3 sequence is 13 residues long. For the CDR3, the DNA is TGTGCCAGCAACGCCCCAACCCAGTACGAGCAGTACTTC. Translating it yields CASNAPTQYEQYF.

This clone has just a few counts. The genes are TRBV7-3 and TRBJ1-6; D is uncertain. Germline V CDR1 and CDR2: SGHTA, FQGTGA. This CDR3 comprises 14 residues. The V end lost 2 bases, the J end lost 2 bases, and 4 bases lay between the germline ends. The CDR3 is CASSLGTYNSPLHF. The CDR3 DNA is TGTGCCAGCAGCTTAGGCACCTATAATTCACCCCTCCACTTT.

A few counts support this clone. This sequence joins TRBV14 and TRBJ2-6; D remains ambiguous. From germline, CDR1 is SGHDN and CDR2 FVKESK. This CDR3 region has 16 residues. V lost 4 bases to trimming and J lost 2 bases, with 12 bases between them. The CDR3 sequence: CASSPTRFPGANVLTF. The DNA of the CDR3 is TGTGCCAGCAGCCCAACCAGGTTCCCTGGGGCCAACGTCCTGACTTTC. Full variable domain (rest looked up from reference TRBV14 and TRBJ2-6): EAGVTQFPSHSVIEKGQTVTLRCDPISGHDNLYWYRRVMGKEIKFLLHFVKESKQDESGMPNNRFLAERTGGTYSTLKVQPAELEDSGVYFCASSPTRFPGANVLTFGAGSRLTVL.

The chain uses TRBV4-2 and TRBJ1-2, with D tentatively TRBD1 (6 bases). The V end was cut by 0 bases, the J end by 3 bases, with 11 bases between. There are 15 residues in the CDR3. Germline V gene data show CDR1 as LGHNA and CDR2 as YNFKEQ. This CDR3 is CASSQEASGDYGYTF. DNA of the CDR3: TGTGCCAGCAGCCAAGAGGCTTCAGGGGACTATGGCTACACCTTC.

This clone has only a few counts. V gene TRBV27 combines with J gene TRBJ2-7, with D unresolved. With 3 bases removed from V and 0 bases from J, the gap between germline ends came to 6 bases. The CDR3 has 13 residues. Germline V gene sequence: CDR1 MNHEY, CDR2 SMNVEV (reference sequence). In DNA form, the CDR3 reads TGTGCCAGCAGTTTCCGGAGCTCCTACGAGCAGTACTTC. It translates to CASSFRSSYEQYF.